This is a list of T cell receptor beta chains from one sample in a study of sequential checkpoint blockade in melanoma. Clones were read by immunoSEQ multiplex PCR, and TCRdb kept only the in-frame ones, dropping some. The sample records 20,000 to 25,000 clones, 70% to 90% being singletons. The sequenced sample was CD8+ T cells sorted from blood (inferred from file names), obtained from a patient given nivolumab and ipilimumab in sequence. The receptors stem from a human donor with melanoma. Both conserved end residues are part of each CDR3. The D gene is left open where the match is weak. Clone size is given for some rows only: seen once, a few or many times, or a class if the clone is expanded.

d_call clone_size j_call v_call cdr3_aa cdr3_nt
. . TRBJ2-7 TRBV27 CASSLSYGTNSYEQYF TGTGCCAGCAGTTTATCGTACGGGACAAACTCCTACGAGCAGTACTTC
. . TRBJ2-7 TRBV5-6 CASSPDGSYEQYF TGTGCCAGCAGCCCCGACGGGAGCTACGAGCAGTACTTC
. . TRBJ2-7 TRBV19 CASSPETGTFSYEQYF TGTGCCAGTAGTCCAGAGACAGGGACTTTCTCCTACGAGCAGTACTTC
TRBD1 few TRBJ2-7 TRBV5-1 CASSSTGGIGEQYF TGCGCCAGCAGCTCAACAGGGGGGATAGGGGAGCAGTACTTC
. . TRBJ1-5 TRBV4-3 CASSQEVGPYQPQHF TGCGCCAGCAGCCAAGAGGTGGGCCCCTATCAGCCCCAGCATTTT
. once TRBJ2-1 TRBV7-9 CASSPGAVLSYNEQFF TGTGCCAGCAGCCCTGGGGCGGTTCTCTCCTACAATGAGCAGTTCTTC
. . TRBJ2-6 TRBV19 CASSASSNSGANVLTF TGTGCCAGTAGTGCCTCTAGTAATTCTGGGGCCAACGTCCTGACTTTC
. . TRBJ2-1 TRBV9 CASSVSRGSYNEQFF TGTGCCAGCAGCGTCTCCCGGGGATCCTACAATGAGCAGTTCTTC
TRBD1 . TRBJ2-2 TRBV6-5 CASSYSTGADTGELFF TGTGCCAGCAGTTACTCGACAGGGGCCGACACCGGGGAGCTGTTTTTT
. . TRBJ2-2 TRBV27 CASRGGGNTGELFF TGTGCCAGCAGGGGCGGGGGCAACACCGGGGAGCTGTTTTTT
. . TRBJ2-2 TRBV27 CASSFSWLANTGELFF TGTGCCAGCAGTTTTTCCTGGTTAGCCAACACCGGGGAGCTGTTTTTT
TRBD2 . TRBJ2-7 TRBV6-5 CASSYTVAGEGEQYF TGTGCCAGCAGTTACACCGTAGCGGGAGAGGGCGAGCAGTACTTC
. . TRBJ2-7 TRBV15 CATSRGGYEQYF TGTGCCACCAGCAGGGGAGGCTACGAGCAGTACTTC
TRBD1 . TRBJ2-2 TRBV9 CANSVVQGARIGELFF TGTGCCAACAGCGTAGTTCAGGGGGCGCGAATCGGGGAGCTGTTTTTT
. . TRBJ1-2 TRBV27 CASSAYRESYTF TGTGCCAGCAGCGCCTACAGGGAAAGCTACACCTTC
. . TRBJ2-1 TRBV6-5 CASSYVGAYNEQFF TGTGCCAGCAGTTACGTAGGGGCCTACAATGAGCAGTTCTTC
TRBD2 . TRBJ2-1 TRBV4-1 CASSQDGTSRNEQFF TGCGCCAGCAGCCAAGACGGGACTAGCAGAAATGAGCAGTTCTTC
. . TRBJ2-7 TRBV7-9 CAIGGQLTGEQYF TGTGCCATAGGTGGACAGTTGACGGGTGAGCAGTACTTC
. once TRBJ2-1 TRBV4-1 CASSQVTGFDEQFF TGCGCCAGCAGCCAAGTCACAGGTTTCGATGAGCAGTTCTTC
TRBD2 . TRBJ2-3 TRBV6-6 CASRVAGVTDTQYF TGTGCCAGCAGGGTAGCGGGAGTGACAGATACGCAGTATTTT
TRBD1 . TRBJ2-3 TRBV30 CAWSFGQGSADTQYF TGTGCCTGGAGTTTCGGACAGGGATCCGCAGATACGCAGTATTTT
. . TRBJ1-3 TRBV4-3 CASSQVWASGNTIYF TGCGCCAGCAGCCAAGTTTGGGCCTCTGGAAACACCATATATTTT
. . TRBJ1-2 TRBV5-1 CASSSGLQRKGYTF TGCGCCAGCAGCTCGGGACTTCAACGGAAAGGCTACACCTTC
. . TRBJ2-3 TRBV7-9 CASSLAGSLSTDTQYF TGTGCCAGCAGCTTAGCCGGGAGCCTAAGCACAGATACGCAGTATTTT